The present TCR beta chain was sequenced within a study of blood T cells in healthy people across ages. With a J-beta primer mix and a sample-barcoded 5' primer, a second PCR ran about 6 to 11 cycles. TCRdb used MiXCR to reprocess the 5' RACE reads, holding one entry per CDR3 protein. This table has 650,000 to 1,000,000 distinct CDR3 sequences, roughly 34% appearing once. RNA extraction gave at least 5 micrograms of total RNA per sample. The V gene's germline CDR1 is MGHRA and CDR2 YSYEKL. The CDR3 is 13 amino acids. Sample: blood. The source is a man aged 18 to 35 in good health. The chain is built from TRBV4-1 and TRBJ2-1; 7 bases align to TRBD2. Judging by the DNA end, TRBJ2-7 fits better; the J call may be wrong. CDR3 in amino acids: CASSQRDYNEQYF. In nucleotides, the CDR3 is TGCGCCAGCAGCCAAAGGGACTACAATGAGCAGTACTTC.